Listed here are 21 T cell receptor beta chains from one sample, sequenced in a study of blood T cells in healthy people across ages. Sample-barcoded 5' priming and a J-beta primer mix drove a second PCR of about 7 to 11 cycles. TCRdb itself ran the 5' RACE reads through MiXCR, one entry per CDR3 protein. Here the sample spans 750,000 or so distinct CDR3 sequences, 20% to 25% being singletons. The data also belong to a second study, concerning T cells of mothers and their children.

Material: blood. The receptors originated from a boy younger than 18 in good health.

This clonotype was seen more than once but under ten times. The gene calls are TRBV4-2 and TRBJ2-7; D possibly uses TRBD1 or TRBD2 (5 bases each). Trimming removed 5 bases from V and 2 bases from J, with 13 bases in between. In germline, CDR1 is LGHNA, CDR2 YNFKEQ. The CDR3 extends over 14 amino acids. CDR3 sequence (DNA): TGTGCCAGCAGCACCCGGGACGGAACCTACGAGCAGTACTTC. Encoded protein: CASSTRDGTYEQYF.

This rearrangement joins TRBV24-1 to TRBJ1-1, with 8 bases identical to TRBD1. In germline, CDR1 is KGHDR, CDR2 SFDVKD. The CDR3 totals 13 residues. Trimming took 3 bases from V and 8 from J; bases not matched to a gene: 4. The CDR3 here is CATSDLRDREAFF. The CDR3 nucleotides are TGTGCCACCAGTGATCTCCGGGACAGGGAAGCTTTCTTT.

This clonotype came up a few times. The junction does not match germline at one end; this may be a read error. The chain has TRBV29-1 and TRBJ2-5; tentative D call: TRBD2 (5 bases). The germline V gene encodes CDR1 SQVTM and CDR2 ANQGSEA. The CDR3 consists of 11 residues. The CDR3 coding sequence is TGCAGCGTTGAAGTAACGGAGGATGAAAACTTC. Its translation: CSVEVTEDENF.

This clonotype was found a few times. The chain carries TRBV7-9 and TRBJ1-2; a possible D gene is TRBD1 (6 bases). Germline CDR1 and CDR2: SEHNR and FQNEAQ (reference sequence). This CDR3 is built from 14 residues. The V gene lost 6 bases and the J gene lost 0 bases, with 11 bases spanning the gap. The CDR3: CASSTGSANYGYTF. DNA of the CDR3: TGTGCCAGCAGTACAGGGTCCGCTAACTATGGCTACACCTTC. Full variable domain (outside the CDR3, taken from reference TRBV7-9 and TRBJ1-2): DTGVSQNPRHKITKRGQNVTFRCDPISEHNRLYWYRQTLGQGPEFLTYFQNEAQLEKSRLLSDRFSAERPKGSFSTLEIQRTEQGDSAMYLCASSTGSANYGYTFGSGTRLTVV.

The CDR3 region has the DNA TGTGCCAGCAGCTTAGCTCGGCAGGGCGCAGATACGCAGTATTTT. Its protein is CASSLARQGADTQYF. The chain couples TRBV7-2 to TRBJ2-3, with D possibly being TRBD1 (5 bases). This CDR3 has 15 residues. V lost 0 bases, J lost 4 bases, and 11 bases lay in between. In germline, CDR1 is SGHTA, CDR2 FQGNSA.

Of note for this clonotype: The junction departs from the called germline gene at one end, perhaps through a read error. The chain couples TRBV7-7 to TRBJ2-2, with 7 positions matching TRBD2. In germline, CDR1 is SSHAT, CDR2 FNYEAQ (reference sequence). The length of the CDR3 is 14 residues. The CDR3 reads CASSLDLLAGELFF. The CDR3 bases are TGTGCTAGCAGCTTAGACCTACTAGCGGGGGAGCTGTTTTTT.

Only a few counts were recorded for this clonotype. The J gene is TRBJ2-5, the V gene TRBV3-1; D is undetermined. The J call is doubtful: the DNA matches TRBJ2-1 better. The germline gives CDR1 LGHDT, CDR2 YNNKEL (reference sequence). The CDR3 runs 15 residues. CDR3 residues: CASSQDVKLYNEQFF. The CDR3 nucleotides are TGTGCCAGCAGCCAAGATGTGAAACTTTACAATGAGCAGTTCTTC.

The chain uses TRBV12-3 or TRBV12-4 and TRBJ1-6; D gene uncertain. The germline V and J ends were trimmed by 4 bases and 8 bases, with 6 bases remaining between them. The CDR3 runs 12 residues. The CDR3, as DNA: TGTGCCAGCAGTTACGAGTATTCACCCCTCCACTTT. It yields the protein CASSYEYSPLHF.

This clonotype was recorded at least ten times. The chain joins TRBV12-3 or TRBV12-4 to TRBJ1-4; the match to TRBD1 covers 8 bases. This CDR3 has 15 amino acids. V lost 6 bases and J lost 7; bases outside the gene matches: 10. In nucleotides, the CDR3 is TGTGCCAGCAGCTACCGACAGGGGAGGGGTGAAAAACTGTTTTTT. Its protein is CASSYRQGRGEKLFF.

The sample holds a few counts of this clonotype. Its ends do not fully match the called genes, so a read error is possible. J is TRBJ1-4 and V is TRBV7-7, with D possibly TRBD1 on 6 matching bases. The germline V gene encodes CDR1 SSHAT and CDR2 FNYEAQ (reference sequence). The CDR3 runs to 15 residues. CDR3 amino acids: CASSFVDSGDEKLFF. For the CDR3, the DNA is TGTGCTAGCAGCTTCGTGGACAGTGGAGACGAAAAACTGTTTTTT.

The chain has TRBV4-2 and TRBJ2-3, with a possible D match to TRBD2 (5 bases). The germline gives CDR1 LGHNA, CDR2 YNFKEQ. Trimming removed 1 base at V and 0 bases at J, with 11 bases between. The CDR3 spans 16 residues. CDR3 in DNA: TGTGCCAGCAGCCAAGGGCGTCTAGCCAGCACAGATACGCAGTATTTT. Translation gives CASSQGRLASTDTQYF.

A few counts support this clonotype. This rearrangement joins TRBV18 to TRBJ2-2, with D perhaps TRBD2 (5 bases). Trimming stripped 3 bases from V and 1 base from J, with 12 bases between. The CDR3 totals 16 residues. The germline gives CDR1 KGHSH, CDR2 LQKENI. This chain's CDR3 is CASSPGWTQNTGELFF. CDR3 in DNA: TGTGCCAGCTCACCGGGGTGGACTCAGAACACCGGGGAGCTGTTTTTT. Drawing the rest from reference TRBV18 and TRBJ2-2, the complete variable domain is NAGVMQNPRHLVRRRGQEARLRCSPMKGHSHVYWYRQLPEEGLKFMVYLQKENIIDESGMPKERFSAEFPKEGPSILRIQQVVRGDSAAYFCASSPGWTQNTGELFFGEGSRLTVL.

This sequence joins TRBV6-6 and TRBJ2-1; a weak D match, TRBD2 (5 bases). The CDR3 runs 13 residues. V lost 7 bases, J lost 4 bases, and 11 bases lay in between. In germline, CDR1 is MNHNY, CDR2 SVGAGI (reference sequence). The CDR3 nucleotides are TGTGCCAGCACCGTGCGGGCGTACAATGAGCAGTTCTTC. Its translation: CASTVRAYNEQFF.

This clonotype was observed a few times. This sequence joins TRBV28 and TRBJ2-3; TRBD2 matches 9 bases. Germline trimming cut 5 bases from V and 3 bases from J; bases unmatched to any gene: 9. From germline, CDR1 is MDHEN and CDR2 SYDVKM. The CDR3 loop spans 16 amino acids. The DNA for the CDR3 is TGTGCCAGCAGTCCCATAGCGGGAGAGAGTACAGATACGCAGTATTTT. Protein product: CASSPIAGESTDTQYF.

This clonotype was seen more than once but under ten times. V and J are TRBV27 and TRBJ2-7; no reliable D call. CDR1 is MNHEY, CDR2 SMNVEV, per germline (reference sequence). V was cut by 7 bases and J by 5 bases, with 15 bases left in between. CDR3 length: 13 residues. The CDR3 here is CASTRLGSHEQYF. In DNA, the CDR3 is TGTGCCAGCACCCGCCTGGGCAGCCACGAGCAGTACTTC.

J is TRBJ2-1 and V is TRBV6-4; TRBD2 agrees at 12 bases. Germline trimming cut 6 bases from V and 8 bases from J; bases unmatched to any gene: 8. CDR3 size: 15 residues. Germline V gene lookup returns CDR1 MRHNA and CDR2 SNTAGT. CDR3 in amino acids: CASSLLAGGIYEQFF. In DNA, the CDR3 is TGTGCCAGCAGCCTACTAGCGGGGGGTATTTATGAGCAGTTCTTC.

This clonotype was counted a few times. The chain uses TRBV27 and TRBJ2-4, with unresolved D. The germline V and J ends were trimmed by 4 bases and 0 bases, with 7 bases remaining between them. This CDR3 comprises 14 residues. Germline V gives CDR1 MNHEY, CDR2 SMNVEV (reference sequence). The DNA for the CDR3 is TGTGCCAGCAGTTACGGTCTAGCCAAAAACATTCAGTACTTC. This sequence encodes CASSYGLAKNIQYF.

The genes are TRBV6-6 and TRBJ2-7; D is undetermined. This CDR3 region has 13 residues. Per the germline V gene, CDR1 is MNHNY and CDR2 is SVGAGI (reference sequence). Trimming cost V 6 bases and J 2 bases, with 11 bases left between them. The CDR3 here is CASSRLGTYEQYF. The DNA for the CDR3 is TGTGCCAGCAGCCGTCTGGGTACCTACGAGCAGTACTTC.

The gene calls are TRBV19 and TRBJ2-2; D possibly uses TRBD1 or TRBD2 (5 bases each). Germline V lookup: CDR1 LNHDA, CDR2 SQIVND (reference sequence). V was shortened by 6 bases and J by 7 bases, with 9 bases between the two germline ends. This CDR3 region has 12 residues. CDR3 loop: CASSGTGGELFF. The DNA of the CDR3 is TGTGCCAGTAGCGGGACGGGCGGGGAGCTGTTTTTT.

A few counts support this clonotype. J is TRBJ2-2 and V is TRBV12-3 or TRBV12-4; 12 bases map to TRBD2. The CDR3 has 15 residues. With V trimmed by 6 bases and J by 6 bases, 5 bases remained unmatched. The CDR3 nucleotides are TGTGCCAGCAGCCTAGCGGGAGGGCTCGCCGGGGAGCTGTTTTTT. This codes for CASSLAGGLAGELFF.

The chain is built from TRBV2 and TRBJ2-1, with 10 bases lining up with TRBD2. V lost 6 bases to trimming and J lost 4 bases; unmatched junction nucleotides: 18. This CDR3 is built from 19 residues. Germline CDR1 SNHLY, CDR2 FYNNEI. The CDR3 reads CASSKFPVTNSGGYNEQFF. CDR3 DNA sequence: TGTGCCAGCAGCAAATTCCCCGTAACAAATAGCGGGGGGTACAATGAGCAGTTCTTC.